A selection of T cell receptor beta chains follows, all from one sample in a study of radiation and T cells in renal cell carcinoma. Assay: immunoSEQ multiplex PCR; the TCRdb copy retains only in-frame clones and omits some. The table records fewer than 85,000 clones, 89% of them present only once. This specimen was blood, taken from a patient whose treatment included radiotherapy and nephrectomy. All receptors derive from a woman aged 70 to 79 with renal cell carcinoma. CDR3s leave out the opening cysteine and the closing phenylalanine or tryptophan. A D gene is named only where the DNA matches it firmly. Some rows mark clone size as missing; the rest say once, few, many or name a class of expanded clone.

>-|TRBV27|-|TRBJ2-7
ASSRLAPPTKQY
>once|TRBV30|-|TRBJ2-3
AWRPWGPSTDTQY
>-|TRBV6-1|-|TRBJ2-3
ASSEAGGLSTDTQY
>-|TRBV11-2|-|TRBJ2-7
ASSLGRGLPYEQY
>-|TRBV7-8|TRBD1|TRBJ2-6
ASSLNRQGSSSGANVLT
>-|TRBV6-1|TRBD2|-
ASSEGLAGASYEQY
>-|TRBV6-1|-|TRBJ1-2
ASSARAAIGYT
>-|TRBV18|-|TRBJ2-1
ASSVGDEQF
>-|TRBV18|-|TRBJ1-5
ASSLDRGGRRQPQH
>once|TRBV7-9|-|TRBJ1-1
ASSLARDNTEAF
>once|TRBV7-9|TRBD1|TRBJ1-2
ASSLGTGGTYGYT
>-|TRBV7-3|-|TRBJ1-1
ASSAKRVFGTEAF
>-|TRBV5-6|-|TRBJ2-3
ASSSRLTNTDTQY
>few|TRBV5-6|-|TRBJ1-1
ASSVQGLNTEAF
>once|TRBV6-6|-|TRBJ1-2
ASRRGGNYGYT
>once|TRBV11-1|TRBD2|TRBJ2-7
ASSPSGGPFYEQY
>-|TRBV19|-|TRBJ2-4
ASWAKAKNIQY
>-|TRBV6-5|-|TRBJ2-7
ASSLTFGPYEQY
>-|TRBV14|TRBD2|TRBJ2-1
ASSQEGRGDYNEQF
>-|TRBV4-1|TRBD1|TRBJ1-6
ASSRDSSSDYNSPLH
>-|TRBV7-2|-|TRBJ1-5
ASSLRTVSNQPQH
>-|TRBV6-5|-|TRBJ2-2
ASRPQVTPVGELF
>-|TRBV29-1|TRBD2|TRBJ2-5
SVDGTTSGVQETQY
>-|TRBV29-1|TRBD2|TRBJ2-1
SVEGGIPHNEQF
>-|TRBV11-2|-|TRBJ2-3
ASSSRTPSTDTQY
>medium-sized|TRBV25-1|TRBD1|TRBJ1-4
ASSERGTEGREKLF
>-|TRBV4-3|TRBD2|TRBJ2-3
ASSQGLERGLPSTDTQY
>-|TRBV6-5|-|TRBJ1-2
ASSRGYGYT
>once|TRBV19|-|TRBJ1-2
ATKQRSSYGYT
>-|TRBV2|TRBD2|TRBJ2-3
ASSVLAGGSTDTQY
>-|TRBV7-6|TRBD1|TRBJ2-7
ASSPGTGGEQY
>-|TRBV6-6|-|TRBJ2-3
ASKTTDTQY
>-|TRBV5-4|-|TRBJ1-2
ASSFEKINYGYT
>-|TRBV7-9|-|TRBJ2-5
ASSGLETQY
>few|TRBV7-2|-|TRBJ1-5
ASSLVGDQPQH
>-|TRBV5-1|-|TRBJ1-1
ASSPRRSTEAF
>-|TRBV2|TRBD1|TRBJ1-1
ASSALGTGWPTEAF
>-|TRBV19|-|TRBJ1-5
ASRQGSSNQPQH
>-|TRBV5-1|-|TRBJ2-1
ASSPVGGGSYNEQF
>-|TRBV30|TRBD1|TRBJ2-7
AWSTGGATSYEQY
>few|TRBV4-1|-|TRBJ1-5
ASSQILVSPQH
>-|TRBV11-2|-|TRBJ1-3
ASSLEAGNTIY
>-|TRBV30|-|TRBJ1-1
AWTRYTEAF
>-|TRBV11-3|-|TRBJ2-3
ASSNTDTQY
>once|TRBV5-4|TRBD2|TRBJ2-5
ASSPGLAGLNQETQY
>few|TRBV9|TRBD1|TRBJ1-1
ASSVGTGKGNTEAF
>-|TRBV10-3|-|TRBJ1-1
AIRTGLNTEAF
>-|TRBV30|-|TRBJ1-6
AWSNGQQGSPLH
>-|TRBV11-2|-|TRBJ1-2
ASSFGQSHYGYT
>-|TRBV5-1|TRBD1|TRBJ1-1
ASSLAFQGAGTEAF
>-|TRBV7-8|-|TRBJ2-6
ASSVSRPQSRANVLT
>-|TRBV9|-|TRBJ1-1
ASSVVQGGWHTEAF
>once|TRBV11-3|TRBD1|TRBJ1-1
ASSLDLAGGRAEAF